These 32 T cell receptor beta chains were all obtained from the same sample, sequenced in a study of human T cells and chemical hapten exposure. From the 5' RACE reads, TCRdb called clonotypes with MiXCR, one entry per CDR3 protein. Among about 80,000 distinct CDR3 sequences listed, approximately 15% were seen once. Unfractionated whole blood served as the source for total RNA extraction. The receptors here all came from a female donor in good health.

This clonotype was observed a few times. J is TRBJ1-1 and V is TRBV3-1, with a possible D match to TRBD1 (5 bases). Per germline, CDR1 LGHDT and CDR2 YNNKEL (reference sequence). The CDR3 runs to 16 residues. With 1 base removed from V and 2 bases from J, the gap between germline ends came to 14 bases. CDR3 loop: CASSQVRGAQNTEAFF. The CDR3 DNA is TGTGCCAGCAGCCAAGTAAGGGGCGCTCAAAACACTGAAGCTTTCTTT.

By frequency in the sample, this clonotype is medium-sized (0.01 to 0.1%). The CDR3 sequence is CASTTGLEQTKYNEQFF. The CDR3 region has the DNA TGTGCCAGCACGACAGGGTTAGAGCAGACCAAGTACAATGAGCAGTTCTTC. This chain joins TRBV2 and TRBJ2-1, with 7 bases identical to TRBD1. J was trimmed by 4 bases and V by 7 bases; bases with no gene match: 16. CDR3 length: 17 amino acids. Germline V gene sequence: CDR1 SNHLY, CDR2 FYNNEI.

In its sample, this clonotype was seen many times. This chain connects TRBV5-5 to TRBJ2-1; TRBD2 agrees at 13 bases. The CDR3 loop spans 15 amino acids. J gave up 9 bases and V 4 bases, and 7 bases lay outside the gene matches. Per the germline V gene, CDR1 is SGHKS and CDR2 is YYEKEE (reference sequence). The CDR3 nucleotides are TGTGCCAGCAGCAAGACTAGCGGGGGGATGAGTGAGCAGTTCTTC. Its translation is CASSKTSGGMSEQFF.

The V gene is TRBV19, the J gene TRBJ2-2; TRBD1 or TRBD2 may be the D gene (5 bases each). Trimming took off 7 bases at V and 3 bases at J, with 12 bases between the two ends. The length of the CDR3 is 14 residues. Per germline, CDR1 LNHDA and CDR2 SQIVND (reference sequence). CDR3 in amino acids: CASNSGLDTGELFF. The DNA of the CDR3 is TGTGCCAGTAATTCGGGGCTGGACACCGGGGAGCTGTTTTTT.

The CDR3, as DNA: TGTGCCAGCAGTTGGACGCAAACATCTGGAAACACCATATATTTT. Residues: CASSWTQTSGNTIYF. The rearrangement joins TRBV6-2 or TRBV6-3 to TRBJ1-3; D gene ambiguous. In germline, CDR1 is MNHEY, CDR2 SVGEGT. The CDR3 runs to 15 residues. The V and J ends lost 4 bases and 1 base respectively, with 11 bases between them.

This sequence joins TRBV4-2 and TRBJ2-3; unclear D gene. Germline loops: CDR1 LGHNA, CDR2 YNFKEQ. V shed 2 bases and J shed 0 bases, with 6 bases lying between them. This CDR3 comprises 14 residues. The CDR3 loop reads CASSQRMSTDTQYF. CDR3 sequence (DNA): TGTGCCAGCAGCCAAAGAATGAGCACAGATACGCAGTATTTT.

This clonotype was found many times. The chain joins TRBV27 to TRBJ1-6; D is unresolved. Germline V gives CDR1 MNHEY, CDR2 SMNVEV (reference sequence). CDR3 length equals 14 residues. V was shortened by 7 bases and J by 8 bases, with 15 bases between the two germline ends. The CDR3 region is CASTNNARYSPLHF. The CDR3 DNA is TGTGCCAGCACCAACAACGCCCGATATTCACCCCTCCACTTT.

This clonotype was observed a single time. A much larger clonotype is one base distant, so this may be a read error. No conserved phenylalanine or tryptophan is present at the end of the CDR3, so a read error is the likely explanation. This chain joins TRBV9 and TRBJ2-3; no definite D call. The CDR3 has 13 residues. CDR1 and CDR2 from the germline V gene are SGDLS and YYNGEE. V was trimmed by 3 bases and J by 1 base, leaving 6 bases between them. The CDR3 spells CASSGIGTDTQYY. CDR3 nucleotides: TGTGCCAGCAGCGGTATAGGCACAGATACGCAGTATTAT.

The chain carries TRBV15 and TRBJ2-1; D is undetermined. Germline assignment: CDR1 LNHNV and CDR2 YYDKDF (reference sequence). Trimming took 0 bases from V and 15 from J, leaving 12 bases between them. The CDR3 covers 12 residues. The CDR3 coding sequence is TGTGCCACCAGCAGAGATTTAGGAACCTGGTTCTTC. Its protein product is CATSRDLGTWFF.

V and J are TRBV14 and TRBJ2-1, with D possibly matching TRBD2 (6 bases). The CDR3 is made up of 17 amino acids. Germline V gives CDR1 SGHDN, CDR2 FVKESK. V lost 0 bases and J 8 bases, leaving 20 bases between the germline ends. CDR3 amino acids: CASSQDLGLPGVDEQFF. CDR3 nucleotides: TGTGCCAGCAGCCAAGATCTGGGCCTCCCGGGGGTGGATGAGCAGTTCTTC.

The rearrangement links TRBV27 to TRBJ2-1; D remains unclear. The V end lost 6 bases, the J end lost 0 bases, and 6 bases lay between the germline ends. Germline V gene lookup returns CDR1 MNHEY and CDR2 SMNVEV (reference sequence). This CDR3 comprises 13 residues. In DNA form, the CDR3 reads TGTGCCAGCAGGCCGAGCTCCTACAATGAGCAGTTCTTC. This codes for CASRPSSYNEQFF.

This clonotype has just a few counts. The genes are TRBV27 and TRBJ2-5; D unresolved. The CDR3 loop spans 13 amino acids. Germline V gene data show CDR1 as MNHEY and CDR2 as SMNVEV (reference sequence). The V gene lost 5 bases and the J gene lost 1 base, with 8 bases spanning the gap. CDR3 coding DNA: TGTGCCAGCAGTCACCGGCCCCAAGAGACCCAGTACTTC. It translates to CASSHRPQETQYF.

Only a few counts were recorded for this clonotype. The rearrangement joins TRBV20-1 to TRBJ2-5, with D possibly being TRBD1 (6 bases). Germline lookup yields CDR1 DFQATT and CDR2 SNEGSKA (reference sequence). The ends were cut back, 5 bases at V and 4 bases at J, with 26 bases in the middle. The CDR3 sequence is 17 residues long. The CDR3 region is CSAWAPHRDRSAETQYF. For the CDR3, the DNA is TGCAGTGCTTGGGCCCCCCACAGGGACCGTTCGGCAGAGACCCAGTACTTC.

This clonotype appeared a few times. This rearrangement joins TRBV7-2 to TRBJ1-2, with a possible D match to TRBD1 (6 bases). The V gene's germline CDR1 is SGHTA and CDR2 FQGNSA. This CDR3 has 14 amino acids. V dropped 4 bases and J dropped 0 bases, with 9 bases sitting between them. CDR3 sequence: CASSSRTANYGYTF. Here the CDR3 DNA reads TGTGCCAGCAGCTCCCGGACAGCTAACTATGGCTACACCTTC.

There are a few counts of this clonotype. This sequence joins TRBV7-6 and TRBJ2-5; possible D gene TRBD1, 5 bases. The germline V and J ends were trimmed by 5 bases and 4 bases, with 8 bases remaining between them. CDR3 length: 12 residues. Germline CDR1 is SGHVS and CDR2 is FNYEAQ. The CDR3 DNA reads TGTGCCAGCAGCCCAGACAGAGAGACCCAGTACTTC. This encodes CASSPDRETQYF.

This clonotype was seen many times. The CDR3 DNA follows: TGTGCCAGCAGCTTAGCGATAGGGGGCAATGAGCAGTTCTTC. Translation gives CASSLAIGGNEQFF. The chain combines TRBV7-9 with TRBJ2-1; TRBD1 is a possible D gene (6 bases). The CDR3 has 14 residues. V gave up 0 bases and J gave up 6 bases, with 9 bases separating them. Germline V lookup: CDR1 SEHNR, CDR2 FQNEAQ (reference sequence).

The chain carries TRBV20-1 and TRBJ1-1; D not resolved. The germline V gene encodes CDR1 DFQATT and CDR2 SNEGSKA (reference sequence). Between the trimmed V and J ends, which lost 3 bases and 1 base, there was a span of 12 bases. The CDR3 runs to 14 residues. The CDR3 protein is CSARSDRTNTEAFF. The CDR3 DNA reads TGCAGTGCTAGGTCGGATCGTACGAACACTGAAGCTTTCTTT.

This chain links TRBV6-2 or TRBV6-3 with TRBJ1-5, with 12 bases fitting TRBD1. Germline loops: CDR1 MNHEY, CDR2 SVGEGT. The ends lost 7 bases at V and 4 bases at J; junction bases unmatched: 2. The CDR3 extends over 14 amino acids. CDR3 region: CASTGQGANQPQHF. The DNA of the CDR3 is TGTGCCAGCACGGGACAGGGGGCAAATCAGCCCCAGCATTTT.

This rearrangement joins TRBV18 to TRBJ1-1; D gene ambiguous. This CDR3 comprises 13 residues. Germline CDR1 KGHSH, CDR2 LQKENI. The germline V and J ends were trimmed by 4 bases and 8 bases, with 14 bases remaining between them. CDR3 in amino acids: CASSQTRDLEAFF. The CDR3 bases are TGTGCCAGCTCACAGACCCGTGACCTCGAAGCTTTCTTT.

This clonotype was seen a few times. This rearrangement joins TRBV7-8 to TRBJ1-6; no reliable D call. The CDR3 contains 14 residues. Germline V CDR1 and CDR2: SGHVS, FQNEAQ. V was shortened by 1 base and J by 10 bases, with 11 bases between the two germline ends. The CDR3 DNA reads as TGTGCCAGCAGCTTAGTCACCCCAGGATCACCCCTCCACTTT. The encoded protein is CASSLVTPGSPLHF.

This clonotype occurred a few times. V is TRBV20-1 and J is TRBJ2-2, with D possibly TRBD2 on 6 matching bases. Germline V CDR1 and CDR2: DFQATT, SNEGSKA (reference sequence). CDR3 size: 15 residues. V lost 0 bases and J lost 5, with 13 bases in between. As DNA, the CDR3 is TGCAGTGCTAGAGATTTAGCGGTTCAGACCGGGGAGCTGTTTTTT. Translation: CSARDLAVQTGELFF.

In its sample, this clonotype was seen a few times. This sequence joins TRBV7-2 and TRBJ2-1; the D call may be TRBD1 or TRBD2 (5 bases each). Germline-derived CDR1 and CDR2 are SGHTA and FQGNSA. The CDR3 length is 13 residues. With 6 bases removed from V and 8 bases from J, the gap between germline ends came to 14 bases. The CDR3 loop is CASSTQRGHEQFF. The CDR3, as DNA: TGTGCCAGCAGTACTCAGAGGGGTCATGAGCAGTTCTTC.

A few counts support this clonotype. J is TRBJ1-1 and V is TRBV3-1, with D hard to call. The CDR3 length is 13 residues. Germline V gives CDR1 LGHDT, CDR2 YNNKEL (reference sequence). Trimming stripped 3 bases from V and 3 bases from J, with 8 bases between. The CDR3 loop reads CASSHGRHTEAFF. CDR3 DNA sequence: TGTGCCAGCAGCCACGGGCGGCACACTGAAGCTTTCTTT.

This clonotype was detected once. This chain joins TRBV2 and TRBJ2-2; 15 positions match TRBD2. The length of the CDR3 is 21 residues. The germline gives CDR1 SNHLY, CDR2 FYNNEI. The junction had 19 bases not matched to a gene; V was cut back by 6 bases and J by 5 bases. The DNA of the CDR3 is TGTGCCAGCAGAGCAAGAAGCATTATAGGACTAGCGGGAGGGCCGACCGGGGAGCTGTTTTTT. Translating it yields CASRARSIIGLAGGPTGELFF.

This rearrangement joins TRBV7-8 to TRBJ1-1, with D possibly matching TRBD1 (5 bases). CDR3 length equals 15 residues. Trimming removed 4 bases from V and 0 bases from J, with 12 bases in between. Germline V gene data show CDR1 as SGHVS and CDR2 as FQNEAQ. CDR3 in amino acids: CASSSGGGMNTEAFF. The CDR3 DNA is TGTGCCAGCAGCTCTGGGGGGGGAATGAACACTGAAGCTTTCTTT.

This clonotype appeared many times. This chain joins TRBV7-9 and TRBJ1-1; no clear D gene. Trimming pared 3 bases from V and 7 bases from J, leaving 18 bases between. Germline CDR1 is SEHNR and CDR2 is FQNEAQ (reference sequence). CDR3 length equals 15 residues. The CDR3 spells CASSFTINSRVEAFF. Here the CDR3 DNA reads TGTGCCAGCAGCTTTACGATAAATTCAAGGGTTGAAGCTTTCTTT.

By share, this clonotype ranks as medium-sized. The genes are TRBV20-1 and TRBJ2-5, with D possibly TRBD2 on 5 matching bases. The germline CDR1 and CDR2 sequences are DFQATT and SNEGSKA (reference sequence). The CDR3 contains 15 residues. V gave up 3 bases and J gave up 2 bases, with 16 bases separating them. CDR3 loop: CSASGPASRQETQYF. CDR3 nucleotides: TGCAGTGCTAGCGGCCCGGCTAGCCGACAAGAGACCCAGTACTTC.

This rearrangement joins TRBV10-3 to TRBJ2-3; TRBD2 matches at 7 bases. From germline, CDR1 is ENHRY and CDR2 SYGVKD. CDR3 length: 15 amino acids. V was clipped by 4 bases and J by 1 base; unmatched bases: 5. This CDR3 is CAISGSGVGTDTQYF. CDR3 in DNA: TGTGCCATCAGTGGGAGCGGGGTAGGCACAGATACGCAGTATTTT.

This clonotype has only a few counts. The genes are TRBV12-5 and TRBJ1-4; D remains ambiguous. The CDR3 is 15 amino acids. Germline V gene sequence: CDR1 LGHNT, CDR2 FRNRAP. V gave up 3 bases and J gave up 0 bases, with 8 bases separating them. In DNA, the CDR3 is TGTGCTAGTGGTTTCGAACTTGCAACTAATGAAAAACTGTTTTTT. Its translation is CASGFELATNEKLFF. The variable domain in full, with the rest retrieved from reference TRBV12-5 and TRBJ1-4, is DARVTQTPRHKVTEMGQEVTMRCQPILGHNTVFWYRQTMMQGLELLAYFRNRAPLDDSGMPKDRFSAEMPDATLATLKIQPSEPRDSAVYFCASGFELATNEKLFFGSGTQLSVL.

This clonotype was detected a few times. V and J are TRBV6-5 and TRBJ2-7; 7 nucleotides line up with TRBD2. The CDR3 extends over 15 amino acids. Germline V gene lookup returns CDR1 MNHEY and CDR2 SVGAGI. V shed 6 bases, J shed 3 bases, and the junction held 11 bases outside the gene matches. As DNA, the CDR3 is TGTGCCAGCAGAAGCCCGGGGGGAGAAAGCTACGAGCAGTACTTC. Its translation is CASRSPGGESYEQYF.

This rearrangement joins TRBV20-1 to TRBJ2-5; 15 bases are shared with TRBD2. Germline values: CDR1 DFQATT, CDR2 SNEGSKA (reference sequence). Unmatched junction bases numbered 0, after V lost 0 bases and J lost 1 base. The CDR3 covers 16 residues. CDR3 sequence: CSAREGLAGGQETQYF. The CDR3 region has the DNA TGCAGTGCTAGAGAGGGACTAGCGGGGGGCCAAGAGACCCAGTACTTC.

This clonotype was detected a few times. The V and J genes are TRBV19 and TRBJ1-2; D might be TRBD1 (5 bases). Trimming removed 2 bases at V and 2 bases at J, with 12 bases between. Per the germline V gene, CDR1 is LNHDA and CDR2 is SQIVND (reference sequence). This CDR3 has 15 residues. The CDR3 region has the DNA TGTGCCAGTAGTATACAGGGATCGAGGAACTATGGCTACACCTTC. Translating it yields CASSIQGSRNYGYTF.